This TCR beta chain was captured by sequencing in a study of T cell repertoires in cytomegalovirus infection (dated by TCRdb to about 2019). Describing the broader study: Alongside well-studied HLA-B-restricted epitopes, the peptide stimulations were aimed at recently identified HLA-C-restricted CMV epitopes, whose presentation resists viral immunomodulation. Because public TCR beta signatures pointed to carriage of CMV infection together with the matching HLA type, the HLA type of each donor mattered for the analysis. Points the paper makes about the study in general: Cumulative frequency of public TCR beta family members discriminated carriers of CMV infection plus the relevant HLA type in this cohort and an independent roughly 320-donor cohort. The ex vivo response was dominated by HLA-C-restricted CMV-specific TCR beta clonotypes, which also provided the single most frequent clonotype in two of eight donors.

From the cysteine up to the phenylalanine, the CDR3 has a length of 14 residues. The only DNA kept is the CDR3, 42 bases in frame from the first base. From the germline V gene (reference sequence), CDR1 is MNHEY and CDR2 is SMNVEV. Germline trimming: 6 bases from V, 1 base from J; junction bases outside gene matches: 2. Instrument used: Illumina HiSeq 1500. Using fastp trimming at Q25 and MiXCR clonotype assembly, TCRdb reanalyzed the public sequencing data and kept in-frame beta chains. Rows are combined by CDR3 protein, so each entry shows the most common genes and DNA. This sample comprises about 890,000 distinct CDR3 sequences, about a third of them detected only once. The ten largest account for over 10% of the sample. The treatment or condition label of this sample denotes: in vitro stimulation with specific CMV peptide epitopes to enrich CMV-specific T cells. Concerning this clonotype itself: There is no known antigen for this receptor. No much larger clone is present one base from it, and per-base qualities are unavailable.

This clonotype was sampled from a human donor in good health (CMV status not recorded). Some clones in this sample may be carry-over from other donors' samples. The rearranged segments are TRBV27 and TRBJ2-5; TRBD2 agrees with 10 junctional bases. The sample in question was cultured CD8+ T cells from PBMCs, obtained from culture after CMV antigen stimulation. Here is the DNA: TGTGCCAGCAGACTAGCGGGGTCCCAAGAGACCCAGTACTTC. This gives the protein CASRLAGSQETQYF.